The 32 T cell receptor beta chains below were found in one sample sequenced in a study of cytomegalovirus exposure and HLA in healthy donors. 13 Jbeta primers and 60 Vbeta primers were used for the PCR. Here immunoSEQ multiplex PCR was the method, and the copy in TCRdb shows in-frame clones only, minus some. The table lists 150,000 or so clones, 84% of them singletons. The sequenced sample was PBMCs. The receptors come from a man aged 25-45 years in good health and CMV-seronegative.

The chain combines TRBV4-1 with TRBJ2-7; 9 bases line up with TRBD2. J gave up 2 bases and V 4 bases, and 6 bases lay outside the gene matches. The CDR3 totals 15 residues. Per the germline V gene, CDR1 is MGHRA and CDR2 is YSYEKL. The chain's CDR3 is CASSPISGRAYEQYF. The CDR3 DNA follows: TGCGCCAGCAGCCCGATTAGCGGGAGAGCCTACGAGCAGTACTTC.

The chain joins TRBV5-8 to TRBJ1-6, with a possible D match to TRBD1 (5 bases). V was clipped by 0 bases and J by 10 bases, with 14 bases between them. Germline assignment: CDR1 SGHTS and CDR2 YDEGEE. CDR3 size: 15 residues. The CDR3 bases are TGTGCCAGCAGCTTGGATGCAGGGATCGGATCACCCCTCCACTTT. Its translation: CASSLDAGIGSPLHF. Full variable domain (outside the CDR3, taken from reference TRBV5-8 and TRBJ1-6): EAGVTQSPTHLIKTRGQQATLRCSPISGHTSVYWYQQALGLGLQFLLWYDEGEERNRGNFPPRFSGRQFPNYSSELNVNALELEDSALYLCASSLDAGIGSPLHFGNGTRLTVT.

Written as DNA, the CDR3 is TGCGCCAGCAGGGTCGGCCAAGAGACCCAGTACTTC. Translated: CASRVGQETQYF. The J gene is TRBJ2-5, the V gene TRBV5-1; D not certain. V gave up 5 bases and J gave up 1 base, with 6 bases separating them. CDR1 is SGHRS and CDR2 is YFSETQ in the germline V gene. The CDR3 is 12 amino acids.

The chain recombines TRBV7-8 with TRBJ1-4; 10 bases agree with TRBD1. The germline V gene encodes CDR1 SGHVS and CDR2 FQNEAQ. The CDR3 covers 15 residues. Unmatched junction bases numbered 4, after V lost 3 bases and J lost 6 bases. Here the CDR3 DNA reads TGTGCCAGCAGCTTGTCCGACAGGGGGCATGAAAAACTGTTTTTT. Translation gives CASSLSDRGHEKLFF.

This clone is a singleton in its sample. Here the CDR3 DNA reads TGTGCCAGCAGCTTGGATAGCGGTGGTTCCGGGGAGCTGTTTTTT. This codes for CASSLDSGGSGELFF. The V and J genes are TRBV5-4 and TRBJ2-2; a weak D match, TRBD2 (6 bases). V was pared by 0 bases and J by 6 bases, with 12 bases between. Germline V gene lookup returns CDR1 SGHNT and CDR2 YYREEE (reference sequence). The CDR3 loop spans 15 amino acids.

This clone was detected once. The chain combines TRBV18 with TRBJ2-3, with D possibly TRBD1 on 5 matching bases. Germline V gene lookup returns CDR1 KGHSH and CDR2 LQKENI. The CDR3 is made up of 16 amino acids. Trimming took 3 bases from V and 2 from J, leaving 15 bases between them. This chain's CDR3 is CASSPTVGANTDTQYF. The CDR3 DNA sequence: TGTGCCAGCTCACCTACTGTAGGGGCAAACACAGATACGCAGTATTTT.

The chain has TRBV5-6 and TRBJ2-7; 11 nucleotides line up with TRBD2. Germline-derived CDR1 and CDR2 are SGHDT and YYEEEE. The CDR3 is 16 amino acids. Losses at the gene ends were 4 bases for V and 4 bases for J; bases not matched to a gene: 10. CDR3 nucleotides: TGTGCCAGCAGCCGAGAGTTAGCGGGAGGGCCTTACGAGCAGTACTTC. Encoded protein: CASSRELAGGPYEQYF.

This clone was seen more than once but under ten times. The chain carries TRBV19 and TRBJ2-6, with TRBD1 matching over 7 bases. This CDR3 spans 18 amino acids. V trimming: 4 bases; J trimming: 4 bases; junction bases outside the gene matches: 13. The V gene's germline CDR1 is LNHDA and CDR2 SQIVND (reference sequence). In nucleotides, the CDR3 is TGTGCCAGTAGTAGAACAGGGGTGGGCCTAGGGGGGGCCAACGTCCTGACTTTC. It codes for CASSRTGVGLGGANVLTF.

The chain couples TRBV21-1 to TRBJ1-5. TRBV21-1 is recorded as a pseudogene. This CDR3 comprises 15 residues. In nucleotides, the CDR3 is TGTGCCAGCAGCTTAATCCGGGTCACCGGTCAGCCCCAGCATTTT. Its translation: CASSLIRVTGQPQHF.

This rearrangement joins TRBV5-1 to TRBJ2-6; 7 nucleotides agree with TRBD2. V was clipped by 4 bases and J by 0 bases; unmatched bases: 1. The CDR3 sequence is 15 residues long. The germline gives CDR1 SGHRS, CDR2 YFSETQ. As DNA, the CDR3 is TGCGCCAGCAGCGGGACTAACTCTGGGGCCAACGTCCTGACTTTC. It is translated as CASSGTNSGANVLTF.

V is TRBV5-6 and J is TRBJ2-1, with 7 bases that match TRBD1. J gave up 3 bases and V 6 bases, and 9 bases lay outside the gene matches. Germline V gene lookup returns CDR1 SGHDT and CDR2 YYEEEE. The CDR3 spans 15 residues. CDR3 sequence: CASTSDRTGYNEQFF. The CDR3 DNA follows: TGTGCCAGCACCTCGGACAGGACTGGCTACAATGAGCAGTTCTTC.

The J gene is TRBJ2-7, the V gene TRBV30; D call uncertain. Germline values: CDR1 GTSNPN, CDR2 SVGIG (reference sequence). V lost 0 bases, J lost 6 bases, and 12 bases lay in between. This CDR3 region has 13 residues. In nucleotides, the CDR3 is TGTGCCTGGAGTGTAGAGATCTTCTCCGAGCAGTACTTC. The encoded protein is CAWSVEIFSEQYF.

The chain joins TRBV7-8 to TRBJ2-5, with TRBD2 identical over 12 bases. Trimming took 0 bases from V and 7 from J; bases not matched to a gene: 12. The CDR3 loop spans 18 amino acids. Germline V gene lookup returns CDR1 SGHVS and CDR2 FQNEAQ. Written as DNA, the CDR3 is TGTGCCAGCAGCTTAGCTTTACTAGCGGGGGGCACGTTAGGGACCCAGTACTTC. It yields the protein CASSLALLAGGTLGTQYF.

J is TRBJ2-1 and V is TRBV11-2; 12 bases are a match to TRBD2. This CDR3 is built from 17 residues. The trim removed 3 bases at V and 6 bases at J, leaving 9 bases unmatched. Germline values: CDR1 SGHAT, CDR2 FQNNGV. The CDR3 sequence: CASSFGLAGGPVNEQFF. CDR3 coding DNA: TGTGCCAGCAGCTTCGGGCTAGCGGGAGGGCCGGTCAATGAGCAGTTCTTC.

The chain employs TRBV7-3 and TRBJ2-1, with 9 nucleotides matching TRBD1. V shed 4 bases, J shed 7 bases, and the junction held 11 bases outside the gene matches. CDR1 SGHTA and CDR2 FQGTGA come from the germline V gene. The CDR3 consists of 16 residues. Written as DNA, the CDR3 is TGTGCCAGCAGCTCCTTTCCGGGACAGGGTGAGAATGAGCAGTTCTTC. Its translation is CASSSFPGQGENEQFF.

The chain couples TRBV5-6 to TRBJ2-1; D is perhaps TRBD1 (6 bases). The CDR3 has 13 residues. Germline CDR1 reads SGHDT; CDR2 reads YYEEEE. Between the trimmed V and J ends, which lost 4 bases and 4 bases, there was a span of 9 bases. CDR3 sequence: CASSGDNYNEQFF. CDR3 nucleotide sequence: TGTGCCAGCAGCGGGGACAATTACAATGAGCAGTTCTTC.

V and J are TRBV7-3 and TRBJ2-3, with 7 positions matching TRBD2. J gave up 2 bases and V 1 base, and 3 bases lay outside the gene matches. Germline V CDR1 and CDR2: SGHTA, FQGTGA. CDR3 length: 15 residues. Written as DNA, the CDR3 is TGTGCCAGCAGCTTAAGACTAGCTCCCACAGATACGCAGTATTTT. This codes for CASSLRLAPTDTQYF.

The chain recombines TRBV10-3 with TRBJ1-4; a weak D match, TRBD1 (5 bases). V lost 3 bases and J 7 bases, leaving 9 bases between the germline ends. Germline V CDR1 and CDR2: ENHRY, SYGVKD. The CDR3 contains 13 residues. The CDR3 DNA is TGTGCCATCAGTGACGGGAGGGGTGAAAAACTGTTTTTT. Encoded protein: CAISDGRGEKLFF.

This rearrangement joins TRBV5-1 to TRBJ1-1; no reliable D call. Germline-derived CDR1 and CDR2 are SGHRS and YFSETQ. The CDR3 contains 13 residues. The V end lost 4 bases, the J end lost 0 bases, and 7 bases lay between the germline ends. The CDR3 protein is CASSALMNTEAFF. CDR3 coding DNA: TGCGCCAGCAGCGCCCTAATGAACACTGAAGCTTTCTTT.

In nucleotides, the CDR3 is TGTGCCAGCAGCCAGAGGGGACTAGCGGAAACGGCGGGAGCCAAAAACATTCAGTACTTC. This encodes CASSQRGLAETAGAKNIQYF. The chain recombines TRBV14 with TRBJ2-4; 11 bases map to TRBD2. The germline V gene encodes CDR1 SGHDN and CDR2 FVKESK. The length of the CDR3 is 20 residues. V lost 3 bases and J lost 0; bases outside the gene matches: 13. The variable domain in full, completed from reference TRBV14 and TRBJ2-4, reads EAGVTQFPSHSVIEKGQTVTLRCDPISGHDNLYWYRRVMGKEIKFLLHFVKESKQDESGMPNNRFLAERTGGTYSTLKVQPAELEDSGVYFCASSQRGLAETAGAKNIQYFGAGTRLSVL.

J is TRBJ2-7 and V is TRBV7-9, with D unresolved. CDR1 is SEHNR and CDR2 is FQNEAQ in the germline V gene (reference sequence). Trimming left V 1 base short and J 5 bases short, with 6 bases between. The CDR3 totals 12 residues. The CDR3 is CASSLVSDEQYF. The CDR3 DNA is TGTGCCAGCAGCTTAGTGAGCGACGAGCAGTACTTC. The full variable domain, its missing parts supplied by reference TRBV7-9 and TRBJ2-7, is DTGVSQNPRHKITKRGQNVTFRCDPISEHNRLYWYRQTLGQGPEFLTYFQNEAQLEKSRLLSDRFSAERPKGSFSTLEIQRTEQGDSAMYLCASSLVSDEQYFGPGTRLTVT.

The CDR3 protein is CSADRGGGTEAFF. Written as DNA, the CDR3 is TGCAGCGCCGATCGAGGCGGCGGCACTGAAGCTTTCTTT. The chain links TRBV29-1 to TRBJ1-1; D is uncertain. The CDR3 extends over 13 amino acids. Trimming took 7 bases from V and 4 from J, leaving 16 bases between them. Germline-derived CDR1 and CDR2 are SQVTM and ANQGSEA.

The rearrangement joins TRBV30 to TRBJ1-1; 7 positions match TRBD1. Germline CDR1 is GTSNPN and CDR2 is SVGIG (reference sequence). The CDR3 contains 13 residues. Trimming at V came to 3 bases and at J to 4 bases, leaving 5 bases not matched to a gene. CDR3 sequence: CAWSDRVPTEAFF. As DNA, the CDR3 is TGTGCCTGGAGCGACAGGGTTCCCACTGAAGCTTTCTTT.

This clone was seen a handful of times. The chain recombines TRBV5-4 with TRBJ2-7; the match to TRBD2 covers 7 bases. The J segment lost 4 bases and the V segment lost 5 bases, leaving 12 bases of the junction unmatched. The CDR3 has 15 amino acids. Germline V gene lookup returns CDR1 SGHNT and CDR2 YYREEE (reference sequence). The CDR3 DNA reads TGTGCCAGCAGTTCCCCGGGAGCTAGCGGTTACGAGCAGTACTTC. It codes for CASSSPGASGYEQYF.

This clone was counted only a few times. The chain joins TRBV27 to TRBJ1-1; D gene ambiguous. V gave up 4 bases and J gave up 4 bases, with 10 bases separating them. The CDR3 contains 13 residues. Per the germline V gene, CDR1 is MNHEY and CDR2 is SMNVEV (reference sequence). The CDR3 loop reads CASSYGLGTEAFF. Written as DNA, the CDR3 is TGTGCCAGCAGTTACGGACTTGGCACTGAAGCTTTCTTT.

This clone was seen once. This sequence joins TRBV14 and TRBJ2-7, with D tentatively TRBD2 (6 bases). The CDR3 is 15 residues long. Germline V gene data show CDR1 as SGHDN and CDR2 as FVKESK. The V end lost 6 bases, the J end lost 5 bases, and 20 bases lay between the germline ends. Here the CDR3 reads CASSPVMGGSDEQYF. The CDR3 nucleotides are TGTGCCAGCAGTCCTGTCATGGGAGGCTCAGACGAGCAGTACTTC.

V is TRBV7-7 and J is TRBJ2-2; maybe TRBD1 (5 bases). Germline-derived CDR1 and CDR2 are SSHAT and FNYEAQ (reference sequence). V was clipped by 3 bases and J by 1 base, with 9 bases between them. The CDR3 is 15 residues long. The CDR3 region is CASSLDTGNTGELFF. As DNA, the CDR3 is TGTGCCAGCAGCTTGGACACAGGGAACACCGGGGAGCTGTTTTTT. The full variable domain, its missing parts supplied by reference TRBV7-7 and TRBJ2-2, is GAGVSQSPRYKVTKRGQDVTLRCDPISSHATLYWYQQALGQGPEFLTYFNYEAQPDKSGLPSDRFSAERPEGSISTLTIQRTEQRDSAMYRCASSLDTGNTGELFFGEGSRLTVL.

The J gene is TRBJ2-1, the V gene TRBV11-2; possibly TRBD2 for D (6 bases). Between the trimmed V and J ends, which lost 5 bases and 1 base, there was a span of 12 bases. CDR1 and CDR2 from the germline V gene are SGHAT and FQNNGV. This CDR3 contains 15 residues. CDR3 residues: CASSLGLSSYNEQFF. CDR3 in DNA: TGTGCCAGCAGCCTCGGACTATCATCCTACAATGAGCAGTTCTTC.

CDR3 bases: TGTGCCAGCTCCCGACAGGGATATGGCTACACCTTC. It yields the protein CASSRQGYGYTF. The V call is TRBV6-5, the J call TRBJ1-2; 7 bases are shared with TRBD1. Trimming at V came to 8 bases and at J to 5 bases, leaving 5 bases not matched to a gene. There are 12 residues in the CDR3. Germline V gene data show CDR1 as MNHEY and CDR2 as SVGAGI.

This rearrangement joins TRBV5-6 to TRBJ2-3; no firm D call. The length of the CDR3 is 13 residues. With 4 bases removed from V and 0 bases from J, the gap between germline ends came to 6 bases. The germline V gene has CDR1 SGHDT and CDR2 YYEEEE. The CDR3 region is CASSPISTDTQYF. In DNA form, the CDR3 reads TGTGCCAGCAGCCCTATTAGCACAGATACGCAGTATTTT.

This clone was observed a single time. CDR3 nucleotide sequence: TGTGCCAGTAGCCCGGACAGCCAGAACACTGAAGCTTTCTTT. Its translation: CASSPDSQNTEAFF. The V and J genes are TRBV19 and TRBJ1-1; D is perhaps TRBD1 (6 bases). The V and J ends lost 6 bases and 1 base respectively, with 12 bases between them. Germline V CDR1 and CDR2: LNHDA, SQIVND (reference sequence). The CDR3 has 14 amino acids. The full variable domain, rest sourced from reference TRBV19 and TRBJ1-1, is DGGITQSPKYLFRKEGQNVTLSCEQNLNHDAMYWYRQDPGQGLRLIYYSQIVNDFQKGDIAEGYSVSREKKESFPLTVTSAQKNPTAFYLCASSPDSQNTEAFFGQGTRLTVV.

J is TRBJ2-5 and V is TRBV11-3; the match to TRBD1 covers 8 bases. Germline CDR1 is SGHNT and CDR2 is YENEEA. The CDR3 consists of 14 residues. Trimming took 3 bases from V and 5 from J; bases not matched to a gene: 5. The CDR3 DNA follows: TGTGCCAGCAGCTTCAGGGGGCGTTTGGAGACCCAGTACTTC. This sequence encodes CASSFRGRLETQYF.